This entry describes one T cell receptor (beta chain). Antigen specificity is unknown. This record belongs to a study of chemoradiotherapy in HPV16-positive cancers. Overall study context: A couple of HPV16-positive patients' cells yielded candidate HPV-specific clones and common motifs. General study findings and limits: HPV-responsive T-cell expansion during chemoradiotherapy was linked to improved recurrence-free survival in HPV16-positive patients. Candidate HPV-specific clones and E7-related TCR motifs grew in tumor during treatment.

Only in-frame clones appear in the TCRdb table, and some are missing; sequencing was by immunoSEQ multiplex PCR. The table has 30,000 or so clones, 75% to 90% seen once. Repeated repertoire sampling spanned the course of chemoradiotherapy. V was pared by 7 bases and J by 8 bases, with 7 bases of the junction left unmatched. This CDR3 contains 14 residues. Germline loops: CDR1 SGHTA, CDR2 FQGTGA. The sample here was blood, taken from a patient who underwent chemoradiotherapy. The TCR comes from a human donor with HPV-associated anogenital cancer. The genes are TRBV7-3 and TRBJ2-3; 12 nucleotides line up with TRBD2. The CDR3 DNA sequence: TGTGCCAGCACCCCTAGCGGGGGGGTTGGTACGCAGTATTTT. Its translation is CASTPSGGVGTQYF.